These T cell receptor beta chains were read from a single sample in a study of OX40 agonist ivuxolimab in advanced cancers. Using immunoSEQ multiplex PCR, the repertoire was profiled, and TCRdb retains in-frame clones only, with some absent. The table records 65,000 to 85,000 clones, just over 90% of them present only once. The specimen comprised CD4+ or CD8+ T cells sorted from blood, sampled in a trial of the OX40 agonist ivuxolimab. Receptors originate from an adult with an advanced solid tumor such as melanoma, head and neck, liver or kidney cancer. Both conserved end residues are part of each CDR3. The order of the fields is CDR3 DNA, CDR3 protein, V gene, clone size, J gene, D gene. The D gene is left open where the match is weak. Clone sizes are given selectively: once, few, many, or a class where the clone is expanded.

CDR3 DNA: TGCGCCAGCAGTGATCCCGGGGGGGACACCGGGGAGCTGTTTTTT
CDR3 protein: CASSDPGGDTGELFF
V gene: TRBV10-1
clone size: NA
J gene: TRBJ2-2
D gene: TRBD2

CDR3 DNA: TGTGCCAGCAGGCCCGATGTGCAGGGGGGTATGAACACTGAAGCTTTCTTT
CDR3 protein: CASRPDVQGGMNTEAFF
V gene: TRBV2
clone size: NA
J gene: TRBJ1-1
D gene: TRBD1

CDR3 DNA: TGTGCCAGCAGCCGGGGGACAGGGGATGGCGAGCAGTACTTC
CDR3 protein: CASSRGTGDGEQYF
V gene: TRBV11-2
clone size: NA
J gene: TRBJ2-7
D gene: TRBD1

CDR3 DNA: TGTGCCAGCACCGGACGAGGGGGTCAGCCCCAGCATTTT
CDR3 protein: CASTGRGGQPQHF
V gene: TRBV6-5
clone size: NA
J gene: TRBJ1-5
D gene: NA

CDR3 DNA: TGCGCCAGCAGCCAGATTCTACAGACTAATGAAAAACTGTTTTTT
CDR3 protein: CASSQILQTNEKLFF
V gene: TRBV4-1
clone size: NA
J gene: TRBJ1-4
D gene: NA

CDR3 DNA: TGTGCCAGTAGTATAGGTAGCGGGAGTTCTCTCTACGAGCAGTACTTC
CDR3 protein: CASSIGSGSSLYEQYF
V gene: TRBV19
clone size: NA
J gene: TRBJ2-7
D gene: TRBD2

CDR3 DNA: TGCGCCAGCAGCTCCGACACTGGAGAGACCCAGTACTTC
CDR3 protein: CASSSDTGETQYF
V gene: TRBV5-1
clone size: NA
J gene: TRBJ2-5
D gene: NA

CDR3 DNA: TGTGCCAGCTCACCACAACCAGCGGGGGGCCGCCAGGAGACCCAGTACTTC
CDR3 protein: CASSPQPAGGRQETQYF
V gene: TRBV18
clone size: NA
J gene: TRBJ2-5
D gene: TRBD2

CDR3 DNA: TGTGCCACCCACAGTGCCCCGGGCAGGGGCTCTGGTGAGACCCAGTACTTC
CDR3 protein: CATHSAPGRGSGETQYF
V gene: TRBV2
clone size: NA
J gene: TRBJ2-5
D gene: NA

CDR3 DNA: TGTGCCAGCAGTTACTCCGCGTCCGGGACAGGGTTTGGCTACACCTTC
CDR3 protein: CASSYSASGTGFGYTF
V gene: TRBV27
clone size: few
J gene: TRBJ1-2
D gene: TRBD1

CDR3 DNA: TGCGCCAGCAGCCAAACCCTCCCGGGACAGGGATACAATGAGCAGTTCTTC
CDR3 protein: CASSQTLPGQGYNEQFF
V gene: TRBV5-1
clone size: NA
J gene: TRBJ2-1
D gene: TRBD1

CDR3 DNA: TGTGCCAGCAGTCCCAACCGGGTACGTGACACCGGGGAGCTGTTTTTT
CDR3 protein: CASSPNRVRDTGELFF
V gene: TRBV6-6
clone size: NA
J gene: TRBJ2-2
D gene: NA

CDR3 DNA: TGCGCCAGCAGTGAGCGGGCGTACTCCAATGAGCAGTTCTTC
CDR3 protein: CASSERAYSNEQFF
V gene: TRBV10-2
clone size: NA
J gene: TRBJ2-1
D gene: NA

CDR3 DNA: TGCGCCAGCAGCTTTGAAGGGTACGAGCAGTACTTC
CDR3 protein: CASSFEGYEQYF
V gene: TRBV5-1
clone size: NA
J gene: TRBJ2-7
D gene: NA

CDR3 DNA: TGCGCCAGCAGCCAAGATCGGCGGGATCGACGGGAGACCCAGTACTTC
CDR3 protein: CASSQDRRDRRETQYF
V gene: TRBV4-3
clone size: NA
J gene: TRBJ2-5
D gene: NA

CDR3 DNA: TGTGCCAGCAGCTTAGGTAGCCCTAGGGTGGGCACTGAAGCTTTCTTT
CDR3 protein: CASSLGSPRVGTEAFF
V gene: TRBV7-9
clone size: NA
J gene: TRBJ1-1
D gene: NA

CDR3 DNA: TGTGCCAGCAGCTTGTTCGGACTGCGGAACACTGAAGCTTTCTTT
CDR3 protein: CASSLFGLRNTEAFF
V gene: TRBV5-5
clone size: NA
J gene: TRBJ1-1
D gene: NA

CDR3 DNA: TGTGCCAGCAGTGAAGAAAGACCCCCGGGGGAGACCCAGTACTTC
CDR3 protein: CASSEERPPGETQYF
V gene: TRBV2
clone size: NA
J gene: TRBJ2-5
D gene: NA

CDR3 DNA: TGTGCCAGTAGTATAGTGGGGCTCAATGTGGGGAATGAGCAGTTCTTC
CDR3 protein: CASSIVGLNVGNEQFF
V gene: TRBV19
clone size: NA
J gene: TRBJ2-1
D gene: NA

CDR3 DNA: TGTGCCAGCAGCGTACGGGACTCAACCGGGGAGCTGTTTTTT
CDR3 protein: CASSVRDSTGELFF
V gene: TRBV9
clone size: NA
J gene: TRBJ2-2
D gene: NA

CDR3 DNA: TGTGCCAGCAGCCATCGACTAGCGGGAGGGTACGAGCAGTACTTC
CDR3 protein: CASSHRLAGGYEQYF
V gene: TRBV4-2
clone size: NA
J gene: TRBJ2-7
D gene: TRBD2

CDR3 DNA: TGCGCCAGCAGCCCGGGGAGAAATGAAGCTTTCTTT
CDR3 protein: CASSPGRNEAFF
V gene: TRBV4-1
clone size: NA
J gene: TRBJ1-1
D gene: NA

CDR3 DNA: TGTGCCAGCAGTTCTCCCCAACGGCGGGGCTACTACGAGCAGTACTTC
CDR3 protein: CASSSPQRRGYYEQYF
V gene: TRBV27
clone size: once
J gene: TRBJ2-7
D gene: NA

CDR3 DNA: TGTGCCAGCAGTTCCACCGGGACAGGAGGCCGGGATGAAAAACTGTTTTTT
CDR3 protein: CASSSTGTGGRDEKLFF
V gene: TRBV7-9
clone size: NA
J gene: TRBJ1-4
D gene: TRBD1

CDR3 DNA: TGTGCCATCAGTAAGTCTTTGACGGAAAGCTCCTACAATGAGCAGTTCTTC
CDR3 protein: CAISKSLTESSYNEQFF
V gene: TRBV10-3
clone size: NA
J gene: TRBJ2-1
D gene: NA

CDR3 DNA: TGTGCTAGTGCGGGACAGCTAAAGCCCTACGAGCAGTACTTC
CDR3 protein: CASAGQLKPYEQYF
V gene: TRBV12-5
clone size: NA
J gene: TRBJ2-7
D gene: TRBD1

CDR3 DNA: TGTGCCAGCAGTGAAGGGACAGGAAATGAAAAACTGTTTTTT
CDR3 protein: CASSEGTGNEKLFF
V gene: TRBV6-1
clone size: once
J gene: TRBJ1-4
D gene: TRBD1

CDR3 DNA: TGTGCCATCAGTGACGGGGCTACCTACGAGCAGTACTTC
CDR3 protein: CAISDGATYEQYF
V gene: TRBV10-3
clone size: NA
J gene: TRBJ2-7
D gene: NA

CDR3 DNA: TGCAGCGTTGATCCTAGCGGGAGGACCAATGAGCAGTTCTTC
CDR3 protein: CSVDPSGRTNEQFF
V gene: TRBV29-1
clone size: NA
J gene: TRBJ2-1
D gene: TRBD2

CDR3 DNA: TGTGCCACCGCGGACAGGGGGAACTCTGGAAACACCATATATTTT
CDR3 protein: CATADRGNSGNTIYF
V gene: TRBV15
clone size: NA
J gene: TRBJ1-3
D gene: TRBD1

CDR3 DNA: TGTGCCAGCACCCGGGGGGGAGGGGGCTACACCTTC
CDR3 protein: CASTRGGGGYTF
V gene: TRBV6-6
clone size: NA
J gene: TRBJ1-2
D gene: NA

CDR3 DNA: TGTGCCATCAGTGAGGAGGAAAGGGGGAATCAGCCCCAGCATTTT
CDR3 protein: CAISEEERGNQPQHF
V gene: TRBV10-3
clone size: NA
J gene: TRBJ1-5
D gene: NA

CDR3 DNA: TGTGCCAGCAGCCAAGAAACAGGGCCCCGAGAGACCCAGTACTTC
CDR3 protein: CASSQETGPRETQYF
V gene: TRBV4-2
clone size: NA
J gene: TRBJ2-5
D gene: NA

CDR3 DNA: TGTGCCAGCTCGGACAACTCTGGAAACACCATATATTTT
CDR3 protein: CASSDNSGNTIYF
V gene: TRBV27
clone size: NA
J gene: TRBJ1-3
D gene: NA

CDR3 DNA: TGTGCCACCAGAGACGGGGTCAAGGCGATGGATTATAGCAATCAGCCCCAGCATTTT
CDR3 protein: CATRDGVKAMDYSNQPQHF
V gene: TRBV15
clone size: NA
J gene: TRBJ1-5
D gene: NA

CDR3 DNA: TGTGCCTGTACCGGAAGAGGGGGTATCTATGGCTACACCTTC
CDR3 protein: CACTGRGGIYGYTF
V gene: TRBV19
clone size: NA
J gene: TRBJ1-2
D gene: NA

CDR3 DNA: TGTGCCAGCAGCGCGGCTCGGGGGGCAAATCTGGGCTACACCTTC
CDR3 protein: CASSAARGANLGYTF
V gene: TRBV2
clone size: few
J gene: TRBJ1-2
D gene: NA

CDR3 DNA: TGTGCCAGCAGCTTGTGGGTAGGGGCGGATACGCAGTATTTT
CDR3 protein: CASSLWVGADTQYF
V gene: TRBV5-4
clone size: NA
J gene: TRBJ2-3
D gene: NA

CDR3 DNA: TGCAGCGTTGAAGATGAGTTGAAGGGTGGCTACACCTTC
CDR3 protein: CSVEDELKGGYTF
V gene: TRBV29-1
clone size: NA
J gene: TRBJ1-2
D gene: NA

CDR3 DNA: TGCGCCAGCAGCCAAGAGGCTTACGAGCAGTACTTC
CDR3 protein: CASSQEAYEQYF
V gene: TRBV4-1
clone size: NA
J gene: TRBJ2-7
D gene: NA

CDR3 DNA: TGTGCCAGCAGCTTAGTGGCCACTGAAGCTTTCTTT
CDR3 protein: CASSLVATEAFF
V gene: TRBV11-2
clone size: NA
J gene: TRBJ1-1
D gene: NA

CDR3 DNA: TGTGCCAGTAATCAGGACAGTGACCCGAACACTGAAGCTTTCTTT
CDR3 protein: CASNQDSDPNTEAFF
V gene: TRBV19
clone size: NA
J gene: TRBJ1-1
D gene: NA

CDR3 DNA: TGTGCCAGCAGCTTAATAGGGGACAACTATGGCTACACCTTC
CDR3 protein: CASSLIGDNYGYTF
V gene: TRBV7-9
clone size: NA
J gene: TRBJ1-2
D gene: NA

CDR3 DNA: TGTGCCAGCAGCTTAAATCCCGGGGAGCTGTTTTTT
CDR3 protein: CASSLNPGELFF
V gene: TRBV7-9
clone size: NA
J gene: TRBJ2-2
D gene: NA

CDR3 DNA: TGTGCCAGCTCCAAAGGCCCCCTAGCGGGAGATATGACAGATACGCAGTATTTT
CDR3 protein: CASSKGPLAGDMTDTQYF
V gene: TRBV18
clone size: NA
J gene: TRBJ2-3
D gene: TRBD2

CDR3 DNA: TGTGCCACCAGCAGGGCGAACGGGGGGCCCACCTACGAGCAGTACTTC
CDR3 protein: CATSRANGGPTYEQYF
V gene: TRBV15
clone size: NA
J gene: TRBJ2-7
D gene: NA

CDR3 DNA: TGTGCCAGCAGTTCACAACAAGAGACGACAACTAATGAAAAACTGTTTTTT
CDR3 protein: CASSSQQETTTNEKLFF
V gene: TRBV28
clone size: NA
J gene: TRBJ1-4
D gene: NA

CDR3 DNA: TGTGCCACCAGCAGAGATTGGGGACGCCAGAACACTGAAGCTTTCTTT
CDR3 protein: CATSRDWGRQNTEAFF
V gene: TRBV15
clone size: NA
J gene: TRBJ1-1
D gene: NA

CDR3 DNA: TGTGCCATCAGGGGGACAGGTTCCAACACTGAAGCTTTCTTT
CDR3 protein: CAIRGTGSNTEAFF
V gene: TRBV10-3
clone size: few
J gene: TRBJ1-1
D gene: TRBD1

CDR3 DNA: TGTGCTAGCAGCGAGTCTACCCGCACAGATACGCAGTATTTT
CDR3 protein: CASSESTRTDTQYF
V gene: TRBV7-7
clone size: NA
J gene: TRBJ2-3
D gene: NA

CDR3 DNA: TGTGCCAGCAGCTCAAGGATGGAAGAAGCTTTCTTT
CDR3 protein: CASSSRMEEAFF
V gene: TRBV7-9
clone size: few
J gene: TRBJ1-1
D gene: NA

CDR3 DNA: TGTGCCAGTAGCCGGGGGACACCGAGCTCCTACAATGAGCAGTTCTTC
CDR3 protein: CASSRGTPSSYNEQFF
V gene: TRBV19
clone size: NA
J gene: TRBJ2-1
D gene: NA

CDR3 DNA: TGTGCCAGCAGCGTAGGTTGGTCAACTAATGAAAAACTGTTTTTT
CDR3 protein: CASSVGWSTNEKLFF
V gene: TRBV9
clone size: few
J gene: TRBJ1-4
D gene: NA